This TCR beta chain was recorded in a study of blood T cell repertoires in COVID-19. Original methodology: Cell counts per sample came from amplifying reference gene primers. Sequencing was performed with immunoSEQ multiplex PCR; in TCRdb, only in-frame clones are kept and a portion is missing. V and J calls and clone size are as listed in that table; D and trimming were resolved from the DNA. The sample has about 170,000 clones; approximately 92% are singletons. Sequencing was carried out using peripheral blood. The source of this sequence is a man aged 25 to 40 with COVID-19, enrolled during active disease.

The CDR3 region is CASNEGGSGEQYF. As DNA, the CDR3 is TGCGCCAGCAACGAGGGAGGCTCGGGCGAGCAGTACTTC. V usage is TRBV5-1 and J usage is TRBJ2-7, with D possibly TRBD2 on 6 matching bases. This CDR3 spans 13 amino acids. V was shortened by 6 bases and J by 6 bases, with 16 bases between the two germline ends. Germline CDR1 reads SGHRS; CDR2 reads YFSETQ. Variable domain in full (rest from reference TRBV5-1 and TRBJ2-7): KAGVTQTPRYLIKTRGQQVTLSCSPISGHRSVSWYQQTPGQGLQFLFEYFSETQRNKGNFPGRFSGRQFSNSRSEMNVSTLELGDSALYLCASNEGGSGEQYFGPGTRLTVT.